Below, 13 T cell receptor beta chains from the same sample are listed, as sequenced in a study of cytomegalovirus exposure and HLA in healthy donors. The study ran its PCR with 60 Vbeta and 13 Jbeta primers. TCRdb's copy holds only in-frame clones and misses some; the assay was immunoSEQ multiplex PCR. The sample contains about 120,000 clones, more than 65% of which appear only once. The sample was PBMCs. These receptors were collected from a woman in her twenties or thirties in good health and CMV-seronegative.

The chain combines TRBV11-2 with TRBJ1-2; D may be TRBD1 (5 bases). Looked up from germline, CDR1 is SGHAT and CDR2 is FQNNGV. This CDR3 has 15 amino acids. V was clipped by 1 base and J by 4 bases, with 13 bases between them. The CDR3 DNA is TGTGCCAGCAGCTTAGGCCAGACGGGGGGCTATGGCTACACCTTC. Protein sequence: CASSLGQTGGYGYTF. Full variable domain (rest looked up from reference TRBV11-2 and TRBJ1-2): EAGVAQSPRYKIIEKRQSVAFWCNPISGHATLYWYQQILGQGPKLLIQFQNNGVVDDSQLPKDRFSAERLKGVDSTLKIQPAKLEDSAVYLCASSLGQTGGYGYTFGSGTRLTVV.

The chain combines TRBV6-6 with TRBJ1-6; D unclear. Germline CDR1 is MNHNY and CDR2 is SVGAGI (reference sequence). The CDR3 runs to 15 residues. V was pared by 0 bases and J by 6 bases, with 9 bases between. The CDR3 DNA sequence: TGTGCCAGCAGTTACTCGCGAGGATCTAATTCACCCCTCCACTTT. The encoded protein is CASSYSRGSNSPLHF.

The genes are TRBV5-3 and TRBJ1-5; possibly TRBD1 for D (6 bases). TRBV5-3 belongs to the ORF category, with a function that is uncertain. This CDR3 comprises 14 residues. Trimming left V 5 bases short and J 0 bases short, with 9 bases between. The CDR3 protein is CARSSQGSNQPQHF. The CDR3 DNA reads as TGTGCCAGAAGTTCACAGGGTAGCAATCAGCCCCAGCATTTT.

This chain connects TRBV19 to TRBJ2-1; 11 nucleotides line up with TRBD2. Germline CDR1 LNHDA, CDR2 SQIVND (reference sequence). This CDR3 has 20 residues. V trimming: 3 bases; J trimming: 0 bases; junction bases outside the gene matches: 13. The chain's CDR3 is CASSIQGVAGGPRSYNEQFF. DNA of the CDR3: TGTGCCAGTAGTATCCAGGGGGTAGCGGGAGGGCCTCGCTCCTACAATGAGCAGTTCTTC. The full variable domain, completed using reference TRBV19 and TRBJ2-1, is DGGITQSPKYLFRKEGQNVTLSCEQNLNHDAMYWYRQDPGQGLRLIYYSQIVNDFQKGDIAEGYSVSREKKESFPLTVTSAQKNPTAFYLCASSIQGVAGGPRSYNEQFFGPGTRLTVL.

The chain links TRBV29-1 to TRBJ2-1; TRBD1 agrees at 11 bases. The CDR3 spans 15 residues. J was trimmed by 4 bases and V by 4 bases; bases with no gene match: 6. CDR1 and CDR2 (germline): SQVTM, ANQGSEA. CDR3 DNA: TGCAGCGTTGTCGGACAGGGGGCTATGTACAATGAGCAGTTCTTC. Translating gives CSVVGQGAMYNEQFF.

The V gene is TRBV6-6, the J gene TRBJ2-2, with no clear D. The CDR3 is made up of 14 amino acids. V was cut by 7 bases and J by 4 bases, with 13 bases left in between. Germline CDR1 reads MNHNY; CDR2 reads SVGAGI (reference sequence). The CDR3 DNA reads TGTGCCAGCATGCTCCGGGTCGTCACCGGGGAGCTGTTTTTT. Residues: CASMLRVVTGELFF.

The rearrangement links TRBV7-2 to TRBJ1-2; D may be TRBD1 (5 bases). Germline V gene data show CDR1 as SGHTA and CDR2 as FQGNSA. The CDR3 is made up of 12 amino acids. V dropped 4 bases and J dropped 4 bases, with 7 bases sitting between them. CDR3: CASSSGAYGYTF. As DNA, the CDR3 is TGTGCCAGCAGCTCTGGGGCCTATGGCTACACCTTC.

This clone occurred a few times. The chain employs TRBV10-3 and TRBJ1-2, with D unclear. Deletions cut 2 bases from V and 4 bases from J, with 8 bases between. From germline, CDR1 is ENHRY and CDR2 SYGVKD. The CDR3 sequence is 13 residues long. CDR3 DNA sequence: TGTGCCATCAGTGAGGAAAGTAGCTATGGCTACACCTTC. Protein: CAISEESSYGYTF.

The J gene is TRBJ1-1, the V gene TRBV6-5; D perhaps matches TRBD1 (5 bases). CDR1 is MNHEY, CDR2 SVGAGI, per germline. V shed 6 bases and J shed 6 bases, with 17 bases lying between them. The length of the CDR3 is 14 residues. This CDR3 is CASSPWGRDPEAFF. CDR3 coding DNA: TGTGCCAGCAGCCCCTGGGGGAGGGACCCTGAAGCTTTCTTT.

J is TRBJ2-1 and V is TRBV15, with 8 bases identical to TRBD1. J gave up 1 base and V 6 bases, and 5 bases lay outside the gene matches. The CDR3 is made up of 15 amino acids. Germline CDR1 and CDR2: LNHNV and YYDKDF (reference sequence). Here the CDR3 DNA reads TGTGCCACCAGATCCGGGACAGGATCCTACAATGAGCAGTTCTTC. The encoded protein is CATRSGTGSYNEQFF.

This clone was picked up a small number of times. V usage is TRBV7-9 and J usage is TRBJ2-7, with a possible D match to TRBD2 (5 bases). The germline V gene encodes CDR1 SEHNR and CDR2 FQNEAQ (reference sequence). V was clipped by 5 bases and J by 0 bases, with 11 bases between them. The CDR3 loop spans 14 amino acids. The CDR3 DNA reads TGTGCCAGCAGCCTACACACTAGCTCCTACGAGCAGTACTTC. It yields the protein CASSLHTSSYEQYF. Drawing the rest from reference TRBV7-9 and TRBJ2-7, the complete variable domain is DTGVSQNPRHKITKRGQNVTFRCDPISEHNRLYWYRQTLGQGPEFLTYFQNEAQLEKSRLLSDRFSAERPKGSFSTLEIQRTEQGDSAMYLCASSLHTSSYEQYFGPGTRLTVT.

The J gene is TRBJ2-3, the V gene TRBV13, with a weak D call TRBD2 (7 bases). Germline V gene sequence: CDR1 PRHDT, CDR2 FYEKMQ (reference sequence). The CDR3 contains 15 residues. V was trimmed by 2 bases and J by 10 bases, leaving 19 bases between them. DNA of the CDR3: TGTGCCAGCAGCTTAAGGGGGAGCTTGGGAGGGGCGCAGTATTTT. It specifies CASSLRGSLGGAQYF.

Points on this clone: Other DNA sequences in the sample encode the same CDR3. The rearrangement links TRBV27 to TRBJ2-7, with a possible D match to TRBD1 (5 bases). This CDR3 spans 15 amino acids. Germline CDR1 and CDR2: MNHEY and SMNVEV (reference sequence). Deletions cut 2 bases from V and 6 bases from J, with 17 bases between. CDR3 sequence (DNA): TGTGCCAGCAGTTTAAAATGGGGCAGTAGCCGCGAGCAGTACTTC. Translation: CASSLKWGSSREQYF.